This T cell receptor (beta chain) was obtained from a study of blood T cell repertoires in COVID-19. Authors' analysis steps: Amplification of reference gene primers provided the estimated nucleated cell counts. Measured with immunoSEQ multiplex PCR; TCRdb has only the in-frame clones, and not every one. D and trimming come from the DNA, and the V and J calls and clone size come from that table. The top ten clones hold roughly 1.9% of a sample with 380,000 or so clones, roughly 88% of them seen once. In germline, CDR1 is SGHTA, CDR2 FQGNSA. The germline V and J ends were trimmed by 5 bases and 7 bases, with 18 bases remaining between them. The length of the CDR3 is 14 residues.

This receptor was taken from a middle-aged woman with acute COVID-19. Input material: PBMCs or T cells enriched from blood (not recorded which). The V and J genes are TRBV7-2 and TRBJ2-7, with D tentatively TRBD2 (5 bases). CDR3 region: CASSPSAGDWEQYF. CDR3 nucleotides: TGTGCCAGCAGCCCTTCTGCCGGGGATTGGGAGCAGTACTTC.